This T cell receptor (beta chain) comes out of a study of T cell responses to AZD1222 COVID-19 vaccine. Assay used: immunoSEQ multiplex PCR; TCRdb lists only in-frame clones, some missing. The sample consists of around 140,000 clones, 91% of them appearing once. Some second doses came at about 4 weeks and others at about 12 weeks; these were pooled. This clone was picked up one time. What it recognizes is unknown. Study-wide results and limits: Most donors were white British and more were female, and clonal diversity was possibly underestimated. Vaccine-associated CD4 TCRs spanned spike, dominant at 160-218 and 743-854.

The TCR originated in an adult who received the AZD1222 COVID-19 vaccine. The sample here was peripheral blood, taken 28 days after the second AZD1222 dose.

CDR3 amino acids: CASSQDNPWAPDTQYF. CDR3 coding DNA: TGCGCCAGCAGCCAAGATAACCCTTGGGCACCCGATACGCAGTATTTT. The V gene is TRBV4-3, the J gene TRBJ2-3; the D is unclear. This CDR3 region has 16 residues. V was clipped by 0 bases and J by 6 bases, with 16 bases between them. Germline values: CDR1 LGHNA, CDR2 YSLEER.